This passage covers 27 T cell receptor beta chains from one sample sequenced in a study of shared clonotypes between healthy human individuals. Measured with immunoSEQ multiplex PCR; TCRdb has only the in-frame clones, and not every one. The table has about 470,000 clones, roughly 80% seen once. The sequencing sample was made of PBMCs. These receptors originate from a woman aged 40 to 49 in good health. Some clones in this sample may be carry-over from other donors' samples.

The CDR3 nucleotides read TGCGCCAGCAGCTATGGGGGACCATTAACCTACGAGCAGTACTTC. Translation: CASSYGGPLTYEQYF. The chain recombines TRBV5-1 with TRBJ2-7; D could derive from TRBD1 or TRBD2 (5 bases each). The V end was cut by 3 bases, the J end by 2 bases, with 15 bases between. Germline CDR1 SGHRS, CDR2 YFSETQ. The CDR3 extends over 15 amino acids.

This rearrangement joins TRBV6-1 to TRBJ2-2; weak D call: TRBD2 (5 bases). V lost 5 bases and J 7 bases, leaving 8 bases between the germline ends. Germline assignment: CDR1 MNHNS and CDR2 SASEGT. The CDR3 extends over 12 amino acids. CDR3 amino acids: CASSRLIGELFF. The CDR3 coding sequence is TGTGCCAGCAGTCGACTAATCGGGGAGCTGTTTTTT.

This clone was counted only a few times. The V call is TRBV10-3, the J call TRBJ2-7; perhaps TRBD1 as D (7 bases). Germline values: CDR1 ENHRY, CDR2 SYGVKD. CDR3 length: 11 residues. The V end lost 10 bases, the J end lost 6 bases, and 13 bases lay between the germline ends. In DNA, the CDR3 is TGTGCCACAAACCAGGGGGGCGAGCAGTACTTC. It is translated as CATNQGGEQYF.

The genes are TRBV29-1 and TRBJ2-7, with 12 positions matching TRBD1. Losses at the gene ends were 6 bases for V and 5 bases for J; bases not matched to a gene: 5. Germline values: CDR1 SQVTM, CDR2 ANQGSEA. The CDR3 consists of 13 residues. Here the CDR3 reads CSVTGTGGDEQYF. CDR3 DNA: TGCAGCGTGACCGGGACAGGGGGCGACGAGCAGTACTTC.

The chain combines TRBV28 with TRBJ2-7; 7 positions match TRBD1. The CDR3 length is 15 residues. Germline V gene data show CDR1 as MDHEN and CDR2 as SYDVKM. V was pared by 5 bases and J by 1 base, with 8 bases of the junction left unmatched. The DNA for the CDR3 is TGTGCCAGCAGTCCCGGACAGGCATGGTCCTACGAGCAGTACTTC. The encoded protein is CASSPGQAWSYEQYF.

This rearrangement joins TRBV29-1 to TRBJ2-5, with TRBD2 as a possible D gene (5 bases). V was shortened by 5 bases and J by 2 bases, with 9 bases between the two germline ends. Germline CDR1 SQVTM, CDR2 ANQGSEA. CDR3 length equals 12 residues. The CDR3 DNA sequence: TGCAGCGTTAAACTAGTACAAGAGACCCAGTACTTC. Encoded protein: CSVKLVQETQYF.

V gene TRBV7-2 combines with J gene TRBJ2-2; 14 bases are a match to TRBD2. Germline V gene lookup returns CDR1 SGHTA and CDR2 FQGNSA. V shed 7 bases and J 4 bases; nucleotides not matched to a gene: 8. CDR3 length: 17 amino acids. CDR3 in DNA: TGTGCCAGCAAAGGGACTAGCGGGAGTAAGAGCACCGGGGAGCTGTTTTTT. Its translation: CASKGTSGSKSTGELFF.

This clone has a single count. This chain uses TRBV30 with TRBJ2-1; D is unresolved. Trimming removed 2 bases at V and 0 bases at J, with 8 bases between. The CDR3 runs 14 residues. CDR1 is GTSNPN, CDR2 SVGIG, per germline (reference sequence). This CDR3 reads CAWSPPISYNEQFF. Here the CDR3 DNA reads TGTGCCTGGAGTCCTCCTATCTCCTACAATGAGCAGTTCTTC.

CDR3 in DNA: TGTGCCGGGGACAGGGAGGGGTATGGCTACACCTTC. This gives the protein CAGDREGYGYTF. The J gene is TRBJ1-2, the V gene TRBV2; 9 nucleotides align to TRBD1. The CDR3 runs 12 residues. Germline CDR1 and CDR2: SNHLY and FYNNEI. V trimming: 11 bases; J trimming: 5 bases; junction bases outside the gene matches: 6.

This chain joins TRBV7-9 and TRBJ2-1; no clear D gene. CDR3 size: 13 residues. Trimming took off 0 bases at V and 8 bases at J, with 8 bases between the two ends. Germline CDR1 is SEHNR and CDR2 is FQNEAQ (reference sequence). The CDR3 region is CASSLAVGHEQFF. The CDR3 bases are TGTGCCAGCAGCTTAGCGGTGGGCCATGAGCAGTTCTTC. The full variable domain, in which reference TRBV7-9 and TRBJ2-1 provide the parts outside the CDR3, is DTGVSQNPRHKITKRGQNVTFRCDPISEHNRLYWYRQTLGQGPEFLTYFQNEAQLEKSRLLSDRFSAERPKGSFSTLEIQRTEQGDSAMYLCASSLAVGHEQFFGPGTRLTVL.

This clone has just one count. The chain's CDR3 is CASTSPQSDKLGELFF. CDR3 DNA: TGTGCCAGCACTTCCCCCCAGAGCGACAAGCTCGGGGAGCTGTTTTTT. This chain links TRBV28 with TRBJ2-2; no reliable D call. Germline values: CDR1 MDHEN, CDR2 SYDVKM. The CDR3 has 16 residues. V lost 7 bases and J 7 bases, leaving 22 bases between the germline ends.

J is TRBJ2-1 and V is TRBV15; 7 nucleotides match TRBD2. After removal of 7 bases from V and 10 bases from J, the junction contained 13 bases not matched to a gene. The CDR3 consists of 14 residues. Germline lookup yields CDR1 LNHNV and CDR2 YYDKDF (reference sequence). The CDR3 loop is CATNTGGGGREQFF. The DNA of the CDR3 is TGTGCCACCAATACCGGTGGGGGAGGGCGGGAGCAGTTCTTC.

The genes are TRBV10-3 and TRBJ2-7; TRBD2 might be the D (6 bases). V was trimmed by 5 bases and J by 0 bases, leaving 11 bases between them. This CDR3 contains 14 residues. Germline-derived CDR1 and CDR2 are ENHRY and SYGVKD. The CDR3 coding sequence is TGTGCCATCAGTCCAACGGGACTCTCCTACGAGCAGTACTTC. This codes for CAISPTGLSYEQYF.

This chain links TRBV10-2 with TRBJ2-1; 13 bases line up with TRBD2. Losses at the gene ends were 8 bases for V and 9 bases for J; bases not matched to a gene: 4. CDR1 WSHSY and CDR2 SAAADI come from the germline V gene. The CDR3 is made up of 13 amino acids. CDR3 amino acids: CASGTSGTSEQFF. CDR3 DNA: TGCGCCAGCGGGACTAGCGGGACAAGTGAGCAGTTCTTC.

The chain combines TRBV30 with TRBJ2-3; 8 nucleotides agree with TRBD2. Trimming removed 1 base from V and 6 bases from J; junction bases left unmatched: 6. The CDR3 is made up of 14 amino acids. The V gene's germline CDR1 is GTSNPN and CDR2 SVGIG (reference sequence). The CDR3 is CAWSAGGVLDTQYF. CDR3 bases: TGTGCCTGGAGTGCGGGAGGGGTCCTTGATACGCAGTATTTT.

The chain recombines TRBV28 with TRBJ1-4; TRBD1 matches at 7 bases. Germline CDR1 MDHEN, CDR2 SYDVKM. The CDR3 consists of 16 residues. The J segment lost 3 bases and the V segment lost 8 bases, leaving 12 bases of the junction unmatched. CDR3 region: CASGKAGGNSNEKLFF. Written as DNA, the CDR3 is TGTGCCAGCGGGAAGGCAGGGGGAAATTCTAATGAAAAACTGTTTTTT.

This rearrangement joins TRBV19 to TRBJ2-3; no clear D. The V and J ends lost 2 bases and 3 bases respectively, with 9 bases between them. CDR1 and CDR2 from the germline V gene are LNHDA and SQIVND (reference sequence). The CDR3 length is 14 residues. The CDR3 loop is CASSIKVGTDTQYF. The CDR3 DNA is TGTGCCAGTAGTATAAAAGTTGGGACAGATACGCAGTATTTT. The whole variable domain, remainder taken from reference TRBV19 and TRBJ2-3, is DGGITQSPKYLFRKEGQNVTLSCEQNLNHDAMYWYRQDPGQGLRLIYYSQIVNDFQKGDIAEGYSVSREKKESFPLTVTSAQKNPTAFYLCASSIKVGTDTQYFGPGTRLTVL.

The V and J genes are TRBV7-9 and TRBJ2-3; D is possibly TRBD1 (5 bases). Deletions cut 5 bases from V and 7 bases from J, with 10 bases between. The CDR3 sequence is 12 residues long. Germline assignment: CDR1 SEHNR and CDR2 FQNEAQ (reference sequence). CDR3 residues: CASSVDRYTQYF. CDR3 in DNA: TGTGCCAGCAGCGTTGACAGATATACGCAGTATTTT. The whole variable domain, remainder taken from reference TRBV7-9 and TRBJ2-3, is DTGVSQNPRHKITKRGQNVTFRCDPISEHNRLYWYRQTLGQGPEFLTYFQNEAQLEKSRLLSDRFSAERPKGSFSTLEIQRTEQGDSAMYLCASSVDRYTQYFGPGTRLTVL.

DNA of the CDR3: TGTGCCTGGAGTGTGATGGGAGGGCCGACAGATACGCAGTATTTT. This gives the protein CAWSVMGGPTDTQYF. The J gene is TRBJ2-3, the V gene TRBV30, with TRBD2 matching over 7 bases. CDR3 size: 15 residues. CDR1 and CDR2 from the germline V gene are GTSNPN and SVGIG (reference sequence). V trimming: 0 bases; J trimming: 3 bases; junction bases outside the gene matches: 6.

The rearrangement joins TRBV10-2 to TRBJ1-2; possibly TRBD1 for D (5 bases). This CDR3 has 16 amino acids. Trimming removed 2 bases from V and 4 bases from J, with 17 bases in between. CDR1 is WSHSY, CDR2 SAAADI, per germline. The CDR3 DNA reads as TGCGCCAGCAGTGAGAAAGTTGGGGGGGTAGCCTATGGCTACACCTTC. It yields the protein CASSEKVGGVAYGYTF.

The chain combines TRBV27 with TRBJ1-1; D not certain. The CDR3 is made up of 14 amino acids. The germline V gene has CDR1 MNHEY and CDR2 SMNVEV (reference sequence). Trimming stripped 3 bases from V and 1 base from J, with 9 bases between. DNA for the CDR3: TGTGCCAGCAGTTTTTCTCGAGCGAACACTGAAGCTTTCTTT. As protein: CASSFSRANTEAFF.

This clone was counted once. The chain employs TRBV6-5 and TRBJ2-3, with a weak D call TRBD1 (6 bases). Germline V lookup: CDR1 MNHEY, CDR2 SVGAGI. This CDR3 is built from 16 residues. Trimming removed 2 bases from V and 1 base from J, with 13 bases in between. CDR3 amino acids: CASSYGYEGGTDTQYF. The CDR3 region has the DNA TGTGCCAGCAGTTACGGGTACGAGGGGGGCACAGATACGCAGTATTTT.

The chain is built from TRBV19 and TRBJ1-2, with D unresolved. Trimming removed 5 bases from V and 2 bases from J, with 6 bases in between. The CDR3 totals 12 residues. Germline CDR1 and CDR2: LNHDA and SQIVND (reference sequence). The chain's CDR3 is CASSSLNYGYTF. The CDR3 DNA sequence: TGTGCCAGTAGTTCTCTAAACTATGGCTACACCTTC.

This clone was detected only once. Other DNA sequences in this sample translate to the same CDR3. CDR3 region: CAWSVSSSGNTIYF. The CDR3 DNA reads TGTGCCTGGAGTGTATCGAGCTCTGGAAACACCATATATTTT. The gene calls are TRBV30 and TRBJ1-3, with no clear D. The CDR3 totals 14 residues. Germline V gives CDR1 GTSNPN, CDR2 SVGIG (reference sequence). Trimming removed 0 bases at V and 0 bases at J, with 6 bases between. The full variable domain, with the rest looked up from reference TRBV30 and TRBJ1-3, is SQTIHQWPATLVQPVGSPLSLECTVEGTSNPNLYWYRQAAGRGLQLLFYSVGIGQISSEVPQNLSASRPQDRQFILSSKKLLLSDSGFYLCAWSVSSSGNTIYFGEGSWLTVV.

This sequence joins TRBV7-6 and TRBJ2-7; 9 positions match TRBD1. The germline CDR1 and CDR2 sequences are SGHVS and FNYEAQ. This CDR3 has 18 residues. After removal of 4 bases from V and 2 bases from J, the junction contained 15 bases not matched to a gene. The CDR3 DNA reads as TGTGCCAGCAGCTCCCAGACAGGGGGGCTAGCGGAAGCCTACGAGCAGTACTTC. As protein: CASSSQTGGLAEAYEQYF.

This clone appeared many times. This chain joins TRBV5-8 and TRBJ2-5; TRBD1 matches at 8 bases. Per germline, CDR1 SGHTS and CDR2 YDEGEE. The CDR3 has 15 amino acids. The ends lost 4 bases at V and 4 bases at J; junction bases unmatched: 9. This CDR3 is CASSDRGRGTETQYF. CDR3 DNA: TGTGCCAGCAGCGACAGGGGCCGGGGTACAGAGACCCAGTACTTC. Using reference TRBV5-8 and TRBJ2-5 for the parts outside the CDR3, the full variable domain is EAGVTQSPTHLIKTRGQQATLRCSPISGHTSVYWYQQALGLGLQFLLWYDEGEERNRGNFPPRFSGRQFPNYSSELNVNALELEDSALYLCASSDRGRGTETQYFGPGTRLLVL.

This clone was seen at least ten times. The chain is built from TRBV11-3 and TRBJ2-1; 7 bases agree with TRBD2. Per the germline V gene, CDR1 is SGHNT and CDR2 is YENEEA. V shed 5 bases, J shed 3 bases, and the junction held 4 bases outside the gene matches. The CDR3 has 14 amino acids. The chain's CDR3 is CASSQTSRYNEQFF. CDR3 DNA: TGTGCCAGCAGCCAGACTAGCCGCTACAATGAGCAGTTCTTC.